This TCR beta chain was identified during a study of shared clonotypes between healthy human individuals. Concerning this clone itself: No antigen is known for it.

Sorted-subset replicate PCR reactions contained 150 to 200 ng DNA, corresponding to roughly 29,000 T cell genomes. TCRdb's copy holds only in-frame clones and misses some; the assay was immunoSEQ multiplex PCR. Counted here are hundreds of thousands of clones, about two thirds occurring once; the ten biggest clones make up around 2%. In germline, CDR1 is MGHRA, CDR2 YSYEKL. CDR3 length equals 14 residues. V shed 0 bases and J shed 7 bases, with 12 bases lying between them. Findings and caveats of the study: Apart from blood, nothing was sampled; tissue repertoires likely differ. Limited genetic and exposure-history diversity came from having few donors.

Material: memory CD4+ T cells sorted from blood. The subset was: CD45RA-negative fraction. V is TRBV4-1 and J is TRBJ2-5; D might be TRBD2 (5 bases). This clonotype was obtained from a woman in her 30s in good health. This chain's CDR3 is CASSQDVGGRTQYF. The CDR3 DNA reads TGCGCCAGCAGCCAAGATGTAGGAGGTCGGACCCAGTACTTC.